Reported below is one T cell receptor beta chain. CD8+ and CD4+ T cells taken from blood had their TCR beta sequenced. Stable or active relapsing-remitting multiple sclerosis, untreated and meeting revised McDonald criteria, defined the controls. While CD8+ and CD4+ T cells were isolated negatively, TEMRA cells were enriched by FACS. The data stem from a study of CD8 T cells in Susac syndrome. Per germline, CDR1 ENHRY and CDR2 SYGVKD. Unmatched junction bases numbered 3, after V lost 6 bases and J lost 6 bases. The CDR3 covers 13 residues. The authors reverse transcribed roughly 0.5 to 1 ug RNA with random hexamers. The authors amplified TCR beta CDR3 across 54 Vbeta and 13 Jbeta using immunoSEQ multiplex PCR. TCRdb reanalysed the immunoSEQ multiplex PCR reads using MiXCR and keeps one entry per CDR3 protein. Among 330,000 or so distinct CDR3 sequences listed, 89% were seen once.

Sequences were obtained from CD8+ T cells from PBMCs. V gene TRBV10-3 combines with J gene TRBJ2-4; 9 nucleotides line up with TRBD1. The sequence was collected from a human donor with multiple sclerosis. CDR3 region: CAISPDRGNIQYF. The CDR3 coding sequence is TGTGCCATCAGCCCGGACAGGGGAAACATTCAGTACTTC.